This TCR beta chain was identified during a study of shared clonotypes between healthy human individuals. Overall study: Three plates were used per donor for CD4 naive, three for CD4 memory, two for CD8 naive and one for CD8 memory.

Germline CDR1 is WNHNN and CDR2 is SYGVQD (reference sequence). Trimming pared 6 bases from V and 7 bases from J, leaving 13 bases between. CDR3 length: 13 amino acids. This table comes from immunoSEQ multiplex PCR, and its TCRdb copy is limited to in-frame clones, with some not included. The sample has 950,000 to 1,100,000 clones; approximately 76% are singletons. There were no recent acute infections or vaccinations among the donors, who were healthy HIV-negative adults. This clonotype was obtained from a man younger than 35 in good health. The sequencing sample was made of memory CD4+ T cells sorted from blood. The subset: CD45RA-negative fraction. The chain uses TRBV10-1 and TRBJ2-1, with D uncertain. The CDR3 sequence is CASSLSGVNEQFF. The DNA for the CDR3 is TGCGCCAGCAGCCTCTCCGGAGTAAATGAGCAGTTCTTC.